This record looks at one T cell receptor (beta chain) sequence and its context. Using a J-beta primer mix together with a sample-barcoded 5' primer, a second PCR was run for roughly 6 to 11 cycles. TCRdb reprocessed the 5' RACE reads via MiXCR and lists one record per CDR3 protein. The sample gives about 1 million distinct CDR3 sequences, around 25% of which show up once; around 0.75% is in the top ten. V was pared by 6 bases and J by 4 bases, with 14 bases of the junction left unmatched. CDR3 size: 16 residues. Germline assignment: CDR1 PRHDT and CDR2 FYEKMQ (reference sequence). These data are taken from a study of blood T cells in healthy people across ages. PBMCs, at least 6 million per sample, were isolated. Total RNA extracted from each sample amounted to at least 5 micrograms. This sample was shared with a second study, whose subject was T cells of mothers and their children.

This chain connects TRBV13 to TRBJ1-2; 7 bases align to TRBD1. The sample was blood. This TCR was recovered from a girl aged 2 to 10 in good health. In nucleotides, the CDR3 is TGTGCCAGCAGTATGTTGCAGGGGGGACGCGCCTATGGCTACACCTTC. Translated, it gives CASSMLQGGRAYGYTF.